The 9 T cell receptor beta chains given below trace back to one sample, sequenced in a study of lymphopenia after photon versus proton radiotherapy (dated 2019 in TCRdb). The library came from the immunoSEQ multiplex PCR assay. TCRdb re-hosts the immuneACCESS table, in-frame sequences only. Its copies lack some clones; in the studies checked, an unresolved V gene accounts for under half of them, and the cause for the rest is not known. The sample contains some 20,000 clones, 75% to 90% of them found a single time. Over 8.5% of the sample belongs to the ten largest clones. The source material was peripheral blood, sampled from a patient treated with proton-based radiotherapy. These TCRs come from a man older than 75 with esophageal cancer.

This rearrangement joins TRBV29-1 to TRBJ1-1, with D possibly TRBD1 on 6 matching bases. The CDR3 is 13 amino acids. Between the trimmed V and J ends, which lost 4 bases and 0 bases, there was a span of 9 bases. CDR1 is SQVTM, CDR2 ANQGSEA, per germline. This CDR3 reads CSVVGQLNTEAFF. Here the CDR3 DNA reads TGCAGCGTTGTTGGACAGTTGAACACTGAAGCTTTCTTT.

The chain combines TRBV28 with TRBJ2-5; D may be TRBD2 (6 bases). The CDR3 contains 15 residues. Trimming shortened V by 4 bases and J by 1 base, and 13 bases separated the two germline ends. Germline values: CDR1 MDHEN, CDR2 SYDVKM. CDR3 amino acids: CASSSGGRTQETQYF. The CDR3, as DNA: TGTGCCAGCAGTTCCGGAGGGAGGACCCAAGAGACCCAGTACTTC.

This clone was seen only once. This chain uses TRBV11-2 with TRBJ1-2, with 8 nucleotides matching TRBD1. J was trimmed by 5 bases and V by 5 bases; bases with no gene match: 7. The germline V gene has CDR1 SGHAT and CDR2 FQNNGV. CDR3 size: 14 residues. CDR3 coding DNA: TGTGCCAGCAGCCCGGACAGGGATTTGTATGGCTACACCTTC. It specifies CASSPDRDLYGYTF.

CDR3 region: CASSQELLQEKLFF. The DNA for the CDR3 is TGCGCCAGCAGCCAAGAGTTATTGCAGGAAAAACTGTTTTTT. The chain uses TRBV4-1 and TRBJ1-4; no reliable D call. The length of the CDR3 is 14 residues. With 0 bases removed from V and 8 bases from J, the gap between germline ends came to 10 bases. Germline loops: CDR1 MGHRA, CDR2 YSYEKL.

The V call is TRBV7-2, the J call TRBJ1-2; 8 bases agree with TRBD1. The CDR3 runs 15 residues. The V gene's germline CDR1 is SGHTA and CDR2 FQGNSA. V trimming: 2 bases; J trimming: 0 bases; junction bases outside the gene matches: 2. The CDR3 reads CASSLRTGPNYGYTF. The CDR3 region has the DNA TGTGCCAGCAGCTTAAGGACAGGGCCTAACTATGGCTACACCTTC.

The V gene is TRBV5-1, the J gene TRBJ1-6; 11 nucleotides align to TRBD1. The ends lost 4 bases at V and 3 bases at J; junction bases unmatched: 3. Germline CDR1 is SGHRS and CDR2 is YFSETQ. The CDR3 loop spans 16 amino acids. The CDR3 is CASSAGTGGYNSPLHF. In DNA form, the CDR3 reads TGCGCCAGCAGCGCCGGGACAGGGGGCTATAATTCACCCCTCCACTTT.

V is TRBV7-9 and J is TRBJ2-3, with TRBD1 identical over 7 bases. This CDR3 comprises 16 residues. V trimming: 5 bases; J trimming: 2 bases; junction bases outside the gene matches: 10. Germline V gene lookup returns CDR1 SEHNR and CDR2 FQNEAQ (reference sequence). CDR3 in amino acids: CASSGTTGFSTDTQYF. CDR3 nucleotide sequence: TGTGCCAGCAGCGGGACGACAGGGTTCTCCACAGATACGCAGTATTTT. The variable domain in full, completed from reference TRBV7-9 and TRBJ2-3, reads DTGVSQNPRHKITKRGQNVTFRCDPISEHNRLYWYRQTLGQGPEFLTYFQNEAQLEKSRLLSDRFSAERPKGSFSTLEIQRTEQGDSAMYLCASSGTTGFSTDTQYFGPGTRLTVL.

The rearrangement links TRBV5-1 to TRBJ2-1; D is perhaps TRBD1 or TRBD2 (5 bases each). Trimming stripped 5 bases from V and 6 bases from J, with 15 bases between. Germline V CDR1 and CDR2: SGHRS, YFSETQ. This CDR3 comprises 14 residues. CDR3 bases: TGCGCCAGCAGTCGTGGGGGAGTCCGCAATGAGCAGTTCTTC. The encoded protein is CASSRGGVRNEQFF.

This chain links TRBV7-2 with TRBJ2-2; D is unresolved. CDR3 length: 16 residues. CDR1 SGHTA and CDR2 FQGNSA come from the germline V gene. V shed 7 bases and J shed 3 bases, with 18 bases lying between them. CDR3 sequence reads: CASTPPSVRDTGELFF. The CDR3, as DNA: TGTGCCAGCACCCCTCCTTCCGTACGGGACACCGGGGAGCTGTTTTTT.